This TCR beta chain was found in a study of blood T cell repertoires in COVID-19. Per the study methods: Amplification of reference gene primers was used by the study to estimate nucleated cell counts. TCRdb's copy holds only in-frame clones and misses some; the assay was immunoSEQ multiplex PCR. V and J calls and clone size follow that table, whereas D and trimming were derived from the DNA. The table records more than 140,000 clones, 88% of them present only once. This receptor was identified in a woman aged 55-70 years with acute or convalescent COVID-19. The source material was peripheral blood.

CDR3 sequence: CASSLNRVGNEQFF. The CDR3 DNA reads TGTGCCAGCAGCTTGAACAGGGTCGGGAATGAGCAGTTCTTC. J is TRBJ2-1 and V is TRBV7-9; possibly TRBD1 for D (6 bases). CDR1 and CDR2 from the germline V gene are SEHNR and FQNEAQ (reference sequence). V lost 3 bases to trimming and J lost 7 bases, with 13 bases between them. This CDR3 is built from 14 residues.